These 20 T cell receptor beta chains share one sample of origin, sequenced in a study of Ad26.COV2.S vaccination and SARS-CoV-2 variants. Profiling relied on immunoSEQ multiplex PCR, and the TCRdb table lists in-frame clones only, not all of them. The sample contains 75,000 to 100,000 clones, under 90% of which appear only once. Sequencing was performed on peripheral blood, taken after recovery from COVID-19. Every receptor here comes from a human donor who had recovered from COVID-19.

The CDR3 sequence is CASSPLDRTNEKLFF. CDR3 bases: TGTGCCAGCAGCCCGTTGGACAGAACTAATGAAAAACTGTTTTTT. This chain uses TRBV7-9 with TRBJ1-4; a possible D gene is TRBD1 (6 bases). Germline CDR1 SEHNR, CDR2 FQNEAQ (reference sequence). The CDR3 is 15 residues long. V was trimmed by 5 bases and J by 1 base, leaving 11 bases between them.

The genes are TRBV19 and TRBJ1-5; D not certain. V lost 2 bases to trimming and J lost 6 bases, with 8 bases between them. Germline V gene data show CDR1 as LNHDA and CDR2 as SQIVND (reference sequence). The CDR3 has 13 residues. The CDR3: CASSISEGQPQHF. The CDR3 DNA reads TGTGCCAGTAGTATATCCGAGGGTCAGCCCCAGCATTTT.

V usage is TRBV19 and J usage is TRBJ1-3; D is perhaps TRBD1 (6 bases). The CDR3 has 17 residues. The V gene lost 5 bases and the J gene lost 0 bases, with 17 bases spanning the gap. CDR1 is LNHDA, CDR2 SQIVND, per germline (reference sequence). This CDR3 is CASSDRPTGSSGNTIYF. The CDR3 nucleotides read TGTGCCAGTAGTGACCGACCGACAGGTAGCTCTGGAAACACCATATATTTT.

The rearrangement joins TRBV6-2 or TRBV6-3 to TRBJ1-2, with TRBD1 as a possible D gene (6 bases). V dropped 2 bases and J dropped 2 bases, with 12 bases sitting between them. CDR1 and CDR2 from the germline V gene are MNHEY and SVGEGT. This CDR3 has 15 residues. The CDR3 DNA sequence: TGTGCCAGCAGTTACGAATTGACAGGCAACTATGGCTACACCTTC. Protein sequence: CASSYELTGNYGYTF.

This chain links TRBV10-3 with TRBJ1-5; no clear D gene. Trimming removed 3 bases from V and 4 bases from J, with 4 bases in between. The CDR3 runs to 12 residues. Germline V lookup: CDR1 ENHRY, CDR2 SYGVKD. The CDR3 loop reads CAISDFNQPQHF. CDR3 bases: TGTGCCATCAGTGACTTTAATCAGCCCCAGCATTTT.

V and J are TRBV27 and TRBJ1-2; tentative D call: TRBD1 (6 bases). Between the trimmed V and J ends, which lost 6 bases and 4 bases, there was a span of 12 bases. This CDR3 contains 13 residues. Germline assignment: CDR1 MNHEY and CDR2 SMNVEV (reference sequence). DNA for the CDR3: TGTGCCAGCAGACCACAGGGTCCCTATGGCTACACCTTC. Its translation: CASRPQGPYGYTF.

The genes are TRBV7-2 and TRBJ2-1; D is unclear. Germline V CDR1 and CDR2: SGHTA, FQGNSA. Trimming shortened V by 3 bases and J by 0 bases, and 12 bases separated the two germline ends. This CDR3 spans 16 amino acids. The CDR3 reads CASSFRATSSYNEQFF. Written as DNA, the CDR3 is TGTGCCAGCAGCTTCCGTGCGACGAGCTCCTACAATGAGCAGTTCTTC.

The chain combines TRBV28 with TRBJ1-4, with D perhaps TRBD1 (5 bases). This CDR3 is 18 amino acids long. The germline gives CDR1 MDHEN, CDR2 SYDVKM. Trimming took off 3 bases at V and 0 bases at J, with 17 bases between the two ends. CDR3 loop: CASSFPTRQYATNEKLFF. CDR3 DNA sequence: TGTGCCAGCAGTTTCCCAACCAGACAGTATGCAACTAATGAAAAACTGTTTTTT. Full variable domain (missing parts from reference TRBV28 and TRBJ1-4): DVKVTQSSRYLVKRTGEKVFLECVQDMDHENMFWYRQDPGLGLRLIYFSYDVKMKEKGDIPEGYSVSREKKERFSLILESASTNQTSMYLCASSFPTRQYATNEKLFFGSGTQLSVL.

This chain joins TRBV28 and TRBJ2-7; TRBD1 aligns across 8 bases. This CDR3 has 16 amino acids. Germline trimming cut 5 bases from V and 1 base from J; bases unmatched to any gene: 10. Germline V gene sequence: CDR1 MDHEN, CDR2 SYDVKM. The CDR3 loop is CASSRVAGGASYEQYF. DNA for the CDR3: TGTGCCAGCAGTCGGGTAGCAGGGGGCGCATCCTACGAGCAGTACTTC.

This rearrangement joins TRBV13 to TRBJ1-1; 8 bases are shared with TRBD1. This CDR3 comprises 16 residues. Germline CDR1 and CDR2: PRHDT and FYEKMQ (reference sequence). The junction had 14 bases not matched to a gene; V was cut back by 6 bases and J by 5 bases. The CDR3 here is CASSRDIGQGGTEAFF. CDR3 DNA: TGTGCCAGCAGTCGTGACATAGGACAGGGTGGGACTGAAGCTTTCTTT.

The chain uses TRBV11-2 and TRBJ1-6; 11 positions agree with TRBD1. With V trimmed by 3 bases and J by 7 bases, 5 bases remained unmatched. CDR1 and CDR2 (germline): SGHAT, FQNNGV. The CDR3 is made up of 16 amino acids. The CDR3: CASSFRTGGRNSPLHF. The CDR3, as DNA: TGTGCCAGCAGCTTTCGGACAGGGGGCAGGAATTCACCCCTCCACTTT.

The genes are TRBV5-6 and TRBJ2-1; D gene unclear. The germline CDR1 and CDR2 sequences are SGHDT and YYEEEE. The CDR3 contains 11 residues. V dropped 4 bases and J dropped 10 bases, with 9 bases sitting between them. The CDR3 here is CASSKSREQFF. DNA for the CDR3: TGTGCCAGCAGCAAAAGCCGCGAGCAGTTCTTC.

This chain connects TRBV5-1 to TRBJ2-5; 15 bases are shared with TRBD2. Germline trimming cut 4 bases from V and 3 bases from J; bases unmatched to any gene: 13. The CDR3 extends over 19 amino acids. The germline CDR1 and CDR2 sequences are SGHRS and YFSETQ. Here the CDR3 reads CASSELKGLAGGPEETQYF. CDR3 DNA sequence: TGCGCCAGCAGCGAGCTAAAAGGACTAGCGGGAGGGCCGGAAGAGACCCAGTACTTC.

The V call is TRBV29-1, the J call TRBJ1-1; a possible D gene is TRBD1 (6 bases). The germline gives CDR1 SQVTM, CDR2 ANQGSEA. The CDR3 totals 10 residues. Trimming removed 7 bases from V and 12 bases from J, with 15 bases in between. In nucleotides, the CDR3 is TGCAGCGCGTACAGGGCGGGTTCTTTCTTT. Amino acids: CSAYRAGSFF.

The V call is TRBV7-2, the J call TRBJ2-4; 9 nucleotides agree with TRBD2. Germline CDR1 is SGHTA and CDR2 is FQGNSA. This CDR3 is 18 amino acids long. The V and J ends lost 1 base and 0 bases, in that order; junction bases with no gene match: 7. CDR3 sequence reads: CASSLVAGGSSAKNIQYF. The CDR3 DNA is TGTGCCAGCAGCTTAGTGGCGGGAGGGAGCTCAGCCAAAAACATTCAGTACTTC.

The chain links TRBV4-1 to TRBJ2-7, with 10 bases identical to TRBD2. With V trimmed by 4 bases and J by 0 bases, 9 bases remained unmatched. CDR1 is MGHRA, CDR2 YSYEKL, per germline. The CDR3 totals 17 residues. CDR3 sequence (DNA): TGCGCCAGCAGCCGAGATAAACTAGCGGGACCCTCCTACGAGCAGTACTTC. It specifies CASSRDKLAGPSYEQYF.

The chain links TRBV18 to TRBJ2-2; D is ambiguous. Trimming took off 3 bases at V and 0 bases at J, with 5 bases between the two ends. This CDR3 spans 14 amino acids. CDR1 and CDR2 (germline): KGHSH, LQKENI. The CDR3 sequence: CASSPATNTGELFF. CDR3 DNA sequence: TGTGCCAGCTCACCTGCGACGAACACCGGGGAGCTGTTTTTT.

The rearrangement links TRBV7-2 to TRBJ2-3; D gene ambiguous. V was shortened by 1 base and J by 0 bases, with 5 bases between the two germline ends. This CDR3 region has 14 residues. Germline CDR1 is SGHTA and CDR2 is FQGNSA. CDR3 protein: CASSLDGSTDTQYF. The CDR3 DNA sequence: TGTGCCAGCAGCTTAGACGGCAGCACAGATACGCAGTATTTT.

The chain combines TRBV27 with TRBJ2-7; the D gene is possibly TRBD2 (5 bases). Trimming shortened V by 3 bases and J by 4 bases, and 16 bases separated the two germline ends. The CDR3 totals 15 residues. Germline CDR1 reads MNHEY; CDR2 reads SMNVEV (reference sequence). The CDR3 bases are TGTGCCAGCAGTTTTAGTTCCTCGGGGAATTACGAGCAGTACTTC. It specifies CASSFSSSGNYEQYF.

The chain carries TRBV24-1 and TRBJ2-5; maybe TRBD1 (5 bases). Between the trimmed V and J ends, which lost 0 bases and 5 bases, there was a span of 15 bases. In germline, CDR1 is KGHDR, CDR2 SFDVKD. The CDR3 contains 16 residues. The CDR3 DNA reads as TGTGCCACCAGTGATTTGGAGACAGCATCCCGGGAGACCCAGTACTTC. This encodes CATSDLETASRETQYF.